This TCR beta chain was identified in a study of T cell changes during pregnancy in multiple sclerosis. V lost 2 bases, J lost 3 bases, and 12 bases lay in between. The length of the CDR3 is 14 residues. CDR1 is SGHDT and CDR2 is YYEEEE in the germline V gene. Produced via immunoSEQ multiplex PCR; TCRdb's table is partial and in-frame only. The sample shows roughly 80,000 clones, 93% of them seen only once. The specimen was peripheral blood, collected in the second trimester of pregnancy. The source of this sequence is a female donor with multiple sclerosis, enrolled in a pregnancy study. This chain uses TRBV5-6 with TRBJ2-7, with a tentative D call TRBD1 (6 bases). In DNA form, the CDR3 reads TGTGCCAGCAGCTTACAACAGGGTGTCTACGAGCAGTACTTC. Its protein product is CASSLQQGVYEQYF.